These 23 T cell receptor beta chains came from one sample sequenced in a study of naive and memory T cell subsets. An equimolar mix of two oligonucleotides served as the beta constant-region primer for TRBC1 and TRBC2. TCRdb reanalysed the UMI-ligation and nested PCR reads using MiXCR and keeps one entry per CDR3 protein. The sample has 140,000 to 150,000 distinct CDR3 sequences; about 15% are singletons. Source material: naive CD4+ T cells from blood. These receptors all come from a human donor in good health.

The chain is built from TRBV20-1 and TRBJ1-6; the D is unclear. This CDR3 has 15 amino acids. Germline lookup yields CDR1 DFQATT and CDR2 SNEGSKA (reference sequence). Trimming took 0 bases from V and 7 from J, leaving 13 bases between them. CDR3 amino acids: CSARDRGRLNSPLHF. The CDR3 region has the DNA TGCAGTGCTAGAGATCGAGGACGGTTAAATTCACCCCTCCACTTT.

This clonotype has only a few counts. CDR3 sequence (DNA): TGTGCCAGCAGTTCCCTCCCTCCAGCGGGAGGGTACGAGCAGTACTTC. Protein sequence: CASSSLPPAGGYEQYF. The chain is built from TRBV12-3 or TRBV12-4 and TRBJ2-7, with TRBD2 matching 10 bases. Trimming cost V 4 bases and J 4 bases; bases outside gene matches: 10. This CDR3 spans 16 amino acids.

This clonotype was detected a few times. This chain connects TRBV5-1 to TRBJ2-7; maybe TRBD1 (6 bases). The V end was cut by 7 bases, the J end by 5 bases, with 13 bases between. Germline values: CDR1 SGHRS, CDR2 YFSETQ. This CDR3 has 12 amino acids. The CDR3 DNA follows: TGCGCCAGCCGGCAGGGGTCCCACGAGCAGTACTTC. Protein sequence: CASRQGSHEQYF.

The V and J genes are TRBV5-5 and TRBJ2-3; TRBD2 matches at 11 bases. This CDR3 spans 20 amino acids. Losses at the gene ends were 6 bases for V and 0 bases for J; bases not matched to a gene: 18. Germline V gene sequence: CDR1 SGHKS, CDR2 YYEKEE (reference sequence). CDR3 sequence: CASIDPSAGLAETSTDTQYF. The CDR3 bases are TGTGCCAGCATCGACCCCTCAGCGGGACTAGCGGAGACAAGCACAGATACGCAGTATTTT.

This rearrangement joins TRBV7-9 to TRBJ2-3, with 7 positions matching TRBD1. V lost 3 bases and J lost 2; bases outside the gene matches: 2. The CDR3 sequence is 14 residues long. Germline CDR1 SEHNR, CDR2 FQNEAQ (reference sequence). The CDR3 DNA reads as TGTGCCAGCAGCTTTGACAGGGACACAGATACGCAGTATTTT. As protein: CASSFDRDTDTQYF.

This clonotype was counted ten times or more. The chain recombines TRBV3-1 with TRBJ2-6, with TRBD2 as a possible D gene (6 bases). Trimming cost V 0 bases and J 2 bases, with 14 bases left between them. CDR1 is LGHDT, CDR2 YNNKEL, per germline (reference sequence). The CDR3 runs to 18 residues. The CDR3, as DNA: TGTGCCAGCAGCCAAGACAAGACGTGGGAGGCTGGGGCCAACGTCCTGACTTTC. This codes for CASSQDKTWEAGANVLTF.

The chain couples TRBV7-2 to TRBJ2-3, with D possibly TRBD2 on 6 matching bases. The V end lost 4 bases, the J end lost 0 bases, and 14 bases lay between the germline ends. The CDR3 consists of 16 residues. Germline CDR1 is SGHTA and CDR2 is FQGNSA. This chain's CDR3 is CASSSLGGMSTDTQYF. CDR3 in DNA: TGTGCCAGCAGCTCCCTCGGCGGGATGAGCACAGATACGCAGTATTTT.

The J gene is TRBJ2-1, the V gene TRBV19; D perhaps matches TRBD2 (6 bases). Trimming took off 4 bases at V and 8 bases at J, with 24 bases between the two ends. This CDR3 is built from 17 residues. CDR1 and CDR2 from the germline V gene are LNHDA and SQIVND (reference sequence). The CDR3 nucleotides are TGTGCCAGTAGTACCGGAGGGCGGAGGGGAGGTAGGGATGAGCAGTTCTTC. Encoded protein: CASSTGGRRGGRDEQFF.

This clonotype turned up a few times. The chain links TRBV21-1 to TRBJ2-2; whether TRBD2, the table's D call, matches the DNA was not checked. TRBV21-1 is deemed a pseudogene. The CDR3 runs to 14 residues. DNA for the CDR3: TGTGCCAGCAGCAAAGCGGGAGGGACCGGGGAGCTGTTTTTT. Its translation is CASSKAGGTGELFF.

CDR3 coding DNA: TGTGCCTGGAGTCACGGGACAGGGGAAGGTGCTTTCTTT. Its translation is CAWSHGTGEGAFF. V gene TRBV30 combines with J gene TRBJ1-1; 10 bases match TRBD1. CDR3 length equals 13 residues. In germline, CDR1 is GTSNPN, CDR2 SVGIG (reference sequence). V shed 2 bases, J shed 11 bases, and the junction held 8 bases outside the gene matches.

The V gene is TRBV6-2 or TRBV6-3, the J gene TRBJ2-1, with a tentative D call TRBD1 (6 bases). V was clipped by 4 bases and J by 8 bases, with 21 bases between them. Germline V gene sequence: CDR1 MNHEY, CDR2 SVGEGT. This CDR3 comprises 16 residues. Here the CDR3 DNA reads TGTGCCAGCAGTTCGCCCGGTAGGGGGTCTTGGGATGAGCAGTTCTTC. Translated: CASSSPGRGSWDEQFF.

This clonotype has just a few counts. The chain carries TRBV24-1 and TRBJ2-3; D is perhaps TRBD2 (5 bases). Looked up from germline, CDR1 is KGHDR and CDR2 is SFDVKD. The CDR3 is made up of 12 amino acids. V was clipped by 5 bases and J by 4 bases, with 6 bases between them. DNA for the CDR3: TGTGCCACCAGTGCGGAGGCAGATACGCAGTATTTT. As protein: CATSAEADTQYF.

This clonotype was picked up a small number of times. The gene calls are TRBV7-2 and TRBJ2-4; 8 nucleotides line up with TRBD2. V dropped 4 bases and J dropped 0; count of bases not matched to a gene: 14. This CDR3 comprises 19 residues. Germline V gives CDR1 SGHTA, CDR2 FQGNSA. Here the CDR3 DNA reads TGTGCCAGCAGCTCCCAGATTAGTGTAGCGGGGCTAGCCAAAAACATTCAGTACTTC. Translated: CASSSQISVAGLAKNIQYF.

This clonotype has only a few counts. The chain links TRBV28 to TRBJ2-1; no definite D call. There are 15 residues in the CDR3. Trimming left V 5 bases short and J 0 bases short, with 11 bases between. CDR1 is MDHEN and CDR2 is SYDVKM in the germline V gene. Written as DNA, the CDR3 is TGTGCCAGCAGTGACGGGTCCAACTCCTACAATGAGCAGTTCTTC. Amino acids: CASSDGSNSYNEQFF.

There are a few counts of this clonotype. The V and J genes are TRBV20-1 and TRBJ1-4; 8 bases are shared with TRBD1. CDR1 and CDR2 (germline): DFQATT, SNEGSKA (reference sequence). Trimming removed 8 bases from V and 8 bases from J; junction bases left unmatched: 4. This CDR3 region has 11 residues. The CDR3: CSPGQDEKLFF. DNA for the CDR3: TGCAGTCCGGGACAGGACGAAAAACTGTTTTTT.

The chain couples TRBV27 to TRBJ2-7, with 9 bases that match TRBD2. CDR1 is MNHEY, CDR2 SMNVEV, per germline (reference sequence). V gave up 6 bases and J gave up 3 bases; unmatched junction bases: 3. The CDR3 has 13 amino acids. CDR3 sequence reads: CASRGLAIYEQYF. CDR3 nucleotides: TGTGCCAGCAGAGGACTAGCGATCTACGAGCAGTACTTC.

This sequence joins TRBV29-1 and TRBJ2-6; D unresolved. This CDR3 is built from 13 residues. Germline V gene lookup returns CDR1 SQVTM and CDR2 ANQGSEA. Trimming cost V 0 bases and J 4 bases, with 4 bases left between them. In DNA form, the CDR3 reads TGCAGCGTTGAAGAATCCGGGGCCAACGTCCTGACTTTC. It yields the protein CSVEESGANVLTF.

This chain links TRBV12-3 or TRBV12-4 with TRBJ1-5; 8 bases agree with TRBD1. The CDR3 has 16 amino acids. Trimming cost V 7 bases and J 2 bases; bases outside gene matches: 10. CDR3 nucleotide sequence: TGTGCCAGCACCACTCGGGGACAGGCGGGCAATCAGCCCCAGCATTTT. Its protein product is CASTTRGQAGNQPQHF.

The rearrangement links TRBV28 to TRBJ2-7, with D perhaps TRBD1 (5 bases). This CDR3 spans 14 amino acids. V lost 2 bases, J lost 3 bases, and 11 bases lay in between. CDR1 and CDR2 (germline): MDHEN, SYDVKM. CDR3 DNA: TGTGCCAGCAGTTTAATAAGGGGTGACTACGAGCAGTACTTC. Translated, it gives CASSLIRGDYEQYF.

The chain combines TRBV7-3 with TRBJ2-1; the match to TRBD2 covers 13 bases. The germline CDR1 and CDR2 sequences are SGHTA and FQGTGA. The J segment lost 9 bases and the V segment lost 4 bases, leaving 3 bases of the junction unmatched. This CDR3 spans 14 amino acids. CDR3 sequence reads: CASSSGLAGAEQFF. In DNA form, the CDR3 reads TGTGCCAGCAGCTCCGGACTAGCGGGAGCTGAGCAGTTCTTC.

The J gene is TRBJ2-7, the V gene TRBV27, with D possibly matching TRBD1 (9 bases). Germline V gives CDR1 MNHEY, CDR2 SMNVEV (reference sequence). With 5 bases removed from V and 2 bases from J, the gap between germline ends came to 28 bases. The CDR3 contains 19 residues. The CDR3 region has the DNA TGTGCCAGCAGTCTAAGGACCGGGACAGGGTCCGGGAGGGCCTACGAGCAGTACTTC. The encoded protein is CASSLRTGTGSGRAYEQYF.

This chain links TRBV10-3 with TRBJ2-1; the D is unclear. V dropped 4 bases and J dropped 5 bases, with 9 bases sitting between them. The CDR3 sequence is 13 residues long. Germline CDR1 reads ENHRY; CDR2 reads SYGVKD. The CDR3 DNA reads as TGTGCCATCAGTGCCGGGTCCAACAATGAGCAGTTCTTC. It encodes CAISAGSNNEQFF.

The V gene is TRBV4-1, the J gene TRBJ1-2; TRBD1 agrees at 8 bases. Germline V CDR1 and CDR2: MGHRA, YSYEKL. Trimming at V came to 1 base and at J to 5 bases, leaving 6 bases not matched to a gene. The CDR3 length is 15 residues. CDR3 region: CASSQGTQGAYGYTF. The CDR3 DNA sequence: TGCGCCAGCAGCCAAGGGACCCAGGGGGCTTATGGCTACACCTTC.